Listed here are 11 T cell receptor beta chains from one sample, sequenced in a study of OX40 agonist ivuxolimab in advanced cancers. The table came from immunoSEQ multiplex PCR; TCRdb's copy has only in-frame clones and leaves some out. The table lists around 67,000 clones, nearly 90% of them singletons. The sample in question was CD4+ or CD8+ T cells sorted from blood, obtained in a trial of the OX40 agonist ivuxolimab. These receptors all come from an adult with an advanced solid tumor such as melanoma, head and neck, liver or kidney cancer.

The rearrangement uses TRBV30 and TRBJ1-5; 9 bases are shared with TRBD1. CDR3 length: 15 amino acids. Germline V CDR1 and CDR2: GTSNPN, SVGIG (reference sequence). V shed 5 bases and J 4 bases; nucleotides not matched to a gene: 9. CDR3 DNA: TGTGCCTGGGGATGGGGACAGGGTGGTAATCAGCCCCAGCATTTT. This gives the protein CAWGWGQGGNQPQHF.

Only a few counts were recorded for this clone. In DNA form, the CDR3 reads TGTGCCAGCAGCCCACGGGAAGCCAATCAGCCCCAGCATTTT. This sequence encodes CASSPREANQPQHF. The gene calls are TRBV9 and TRBJ1-5, with D hard to call. The V and J ends lost 4 bases and 3 bases respectively, with 11 bases between them. Germline assignment: CDR1 SGDLS and CDR2 YYNGEE. The length of the CDR3 is 14 residues.

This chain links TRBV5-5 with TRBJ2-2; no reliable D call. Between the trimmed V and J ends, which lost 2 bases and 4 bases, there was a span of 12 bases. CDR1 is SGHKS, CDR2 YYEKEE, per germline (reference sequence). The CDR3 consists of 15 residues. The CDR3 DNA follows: TGTGCCAGCAGCTTTTACAGAACGGGCACCGGGGAGCTGTTTTTT. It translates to CASSFYRTGTGELFF.

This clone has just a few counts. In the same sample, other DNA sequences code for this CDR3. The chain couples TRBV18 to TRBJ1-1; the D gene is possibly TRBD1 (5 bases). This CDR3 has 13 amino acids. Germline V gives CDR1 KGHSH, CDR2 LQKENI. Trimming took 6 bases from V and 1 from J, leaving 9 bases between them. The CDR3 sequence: CASSPQGNTEAFF. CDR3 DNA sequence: TGTGCCAGCTCCCCCCAGGGGAACACTGAAGCTTTCTTT. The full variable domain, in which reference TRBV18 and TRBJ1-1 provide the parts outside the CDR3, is NAGVMQNPRHLVRRRGQEARLRCSPMKGHSHVYWYRQLPEEGLKFMVYLQKENIIDESGMPKERFSAEFPKEGPSILRIQQVVRGDSAAYFCASSPQGNTEAFFGQGTRLTVV.

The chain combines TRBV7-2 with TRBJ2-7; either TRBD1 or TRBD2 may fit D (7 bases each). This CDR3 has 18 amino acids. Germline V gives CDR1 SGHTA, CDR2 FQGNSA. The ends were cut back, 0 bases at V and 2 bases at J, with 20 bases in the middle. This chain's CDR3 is CASSLARGGGGSPYEQYF. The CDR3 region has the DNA TGTGCCAGCAGCTTAGCCAGGGGGGGAGGGGGGTCCCCCTACGAGCAGTACTTC. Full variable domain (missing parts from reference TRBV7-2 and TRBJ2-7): GAGVSQSPSNKVTEKGKDVELRCDPISGHTALYWYRQSLGQGLEFLIYFQGNSAPDKSGLPSDRFSAERTGGSVSTLTIQRTQQEDSAVYLCASSLARGGGGSPYEQYFGPGTRLTVT.

The CDR3 nucleotides read TGTGCCAGCAGCCTGGACGGGGAAGATTCACCCCTCCACTTT. Amino acid sequence: CASSLDGEDSPLHF. The gene calls are TRBV28 and TRBJ1-6; D is unresolved. Trimming stripped 6 bases from V and 8 bases from J, with 14 bases between. The CDR3 runs to 14 residues. The V gene's germline CDR1 is MDHEN and CDR2 SYDVKM.

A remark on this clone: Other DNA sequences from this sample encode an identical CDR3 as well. The CDR3 nucleotides read TGTGCCAGCAGCCCCTACCGCGGTGCAGTGCGGAACTATGGCTACACCTTC. As protein: CASSPYRGAVRNYGYTF. The rearrangement joins TRBV7-2 to TRBJ1-2; D remains unclear. Trimming stripped 5 bases from V and 2 bases from J, with 21 bases between. The CDR3 sequence is 17 residues long. CDR1 and CDR2 (germline): SGHTA, FQGNSA.

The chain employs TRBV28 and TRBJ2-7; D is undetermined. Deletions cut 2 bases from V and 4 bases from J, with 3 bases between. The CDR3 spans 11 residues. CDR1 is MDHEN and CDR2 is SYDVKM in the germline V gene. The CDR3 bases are TGTGCCAGCAGTTTAAGGTACGAGCAGTACTTC. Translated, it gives CASSLRYEQYF.

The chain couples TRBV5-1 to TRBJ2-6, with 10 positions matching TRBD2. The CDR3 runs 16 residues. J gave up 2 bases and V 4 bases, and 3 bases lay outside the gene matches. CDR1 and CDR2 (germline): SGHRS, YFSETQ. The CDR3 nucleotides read TGCGCCAGCAGCCCGGGACTAGCGACTGGGGCCAACGTCCTGACTTTC. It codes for CASSPGLATGANVLTF.

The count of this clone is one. CDR3: CAWSAQRGAYEQYF. CDR3 bases: TGTGCCTGGAGTGCACAGCGGGGAGCCTACGAGCAGTACTTC. The chain links TRBV30 to TRBJ2-7; TRBD2 matches at 7 bases. The V gene's germline CDR1 is GTSNPN and CDR2 SVGIG (reference sequence). V shed 1 base, J shed 2 bases, and the junction held 5 bases outside the gene matches. This CDR3 comprises 14 residues. Full variable domain (rest looked up from reference TRBV30 and TRBJ2-7): SQTIHQWPATLVQPVGSPLSLECTVEGTSNPNLYWYRQAAGRGLQLLFYSVGIGQISSEVPQNLSASRPQDRQFILSSKKLLLSDSGFYLCAWSAQRGAYEQYFGPGTRLTVT.

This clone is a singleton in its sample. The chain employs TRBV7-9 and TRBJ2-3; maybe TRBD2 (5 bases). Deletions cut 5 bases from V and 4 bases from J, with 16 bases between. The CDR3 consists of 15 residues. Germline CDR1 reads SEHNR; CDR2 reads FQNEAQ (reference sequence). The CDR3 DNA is TGTGCCAGCAGCGGAGGCCGGGTTCGTGCAGATACGCAGTATTTT. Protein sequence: CASSGGRVRADTQYF.